This TCR beta chain was recovered during a study of cytomegalovirus exposure and HLA in healthy donors. Study at large: An earlier analysis identified 117 million unique TCR beta sequences in 170 million or so T cells. Study outcomes and limitations: Apparent HLA restriction characterized most CMV-associated TCR beta chains in a later analysis. The study found most TCR sequences rare, yet found some public TCRs in many donors. Later analysis placed DRB1 highest and HLA-C lowest in TCR association rates, which differed by HLA locus.

Of note for this clone: What it binds is not known.

The PCR made use of 60 Vbeta and 13 Jbeta primers. Data came from immunoSEQ multiplex PCR; TCRdb stores just in-frame clones and leaves some out. The sample holds approximately 77,000 clones. The CDR3 runs 15 residues. CDR1 and CDR2 (germline): MNHNY, SVGAGI (reference sequence). V lost 5 bases, J lost 5 bases, and 9 bases stayed unmatched. The gene calls are TRBV6-6 and TRBJ2-1; 7 positions match TRBD1. Material for sequencing was PBMCs. This clonotype was obtained from a young man in good health and CMV-seronegative. In DNA, the CDR3 is TGTGCCAGCAGTCCCGGGACAGCTGGCGACAATGAGCAGTTCTTC. Its protein product is CASSPGTAGDNEQFF.